What follows is one T cell receptor beta chain and its context. Other DNA variants within this sample encode the same CDR3. Method: immunoSEQ multiplex PCR; TCRdb's copy keeps in-frame clones and lacks some. The sample shows more than 2 million clones, roughly 94% of them seen only once. This entry is derived from a study of shared clonotypes between healthy human individuals. V lost 3 bases to trimming and J lost 1 base, with 7 bases between them. Germline assignment: CDR1 GTSNPN and CDR2 SVGIG (reference sequence). CDR3 length equals 12 residues. This TCR came from a man younger than 35 in good health. This chain connects TRBV30 to TRBJ2-7; D is unresolved. Sequences were obtained from naive CD4+ T cells sorted from blood. Subset reported: CD45RA+ positively selected. The CDR3 DNA sequence: TGTGCCTGGAGCGGGCAGTCCTACGAGCAGTACTTC. This sequence encodes CAWSGQSYEQYF.